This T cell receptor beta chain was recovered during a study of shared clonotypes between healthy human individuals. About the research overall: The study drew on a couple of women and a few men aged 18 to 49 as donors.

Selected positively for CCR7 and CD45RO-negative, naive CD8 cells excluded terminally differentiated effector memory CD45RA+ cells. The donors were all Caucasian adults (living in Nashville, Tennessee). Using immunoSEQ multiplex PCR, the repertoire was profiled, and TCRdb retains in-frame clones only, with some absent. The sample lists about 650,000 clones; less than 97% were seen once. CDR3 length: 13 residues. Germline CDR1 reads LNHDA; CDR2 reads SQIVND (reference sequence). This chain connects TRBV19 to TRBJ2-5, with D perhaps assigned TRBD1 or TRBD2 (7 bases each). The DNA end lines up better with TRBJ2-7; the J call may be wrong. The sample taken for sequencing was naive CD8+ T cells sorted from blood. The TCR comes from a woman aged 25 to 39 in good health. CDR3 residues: CASSSGGDYEQYF. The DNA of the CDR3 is TGTGCCAGTAGCTCAGGGGGGGACTACGAGCAGTACTTC.